These T cell receptor beta chains were read from a single sample in a study of control samples from healthy donors and cancer patients. Only in-frame clones appear in the TCRdb table, and some are missing; sequencing was by immunoSEQ multiplex PCR. This sample has 160,000 or so clones; nearly 96% occur once, and the top ten carry 1%. Sequencing input: blood. The source is a woman in her twenties or thirties in good health. The CDR3 runs from the conserved cysteine through the conserved F or W. A D gene is named only where the DNA matches it firmly. Size is omitted from some rows. Given values are once, few, many or a class for expanded clones.

D | J | V | size | DNA | CDR3
NA | TRBJ1-1 | TRBV6-4 | NA | TGTGCCAGCAGTGAAGGTACATGGAACACTGAAGCTTTCTTT | CASSEGTWNTEAFF
TRBD2 | TRBJ2-1 | TRBV5-4 | NA | TGTGCCAGCAGCCTAACCCGGACTAGCGGGGGCTACAATGAGCAGTTCTTC | CASSLTRTSGGYNEQFF
TRBD2 | TRBJ2-3 | TRBV7-8 | once | TGTGCCAGCAGACATAGCGGGCCAGATACGCAGTATTTT | CASRHSGPDTQYF
TRBD1 | TRBJ1-3 | TRBV6-6 | NA | TGTGCCAGCAGTCTGCGGACAGGGGGTTTCTTAAGCTCTGGAAACACCATATATTTT | CASSLRTGGFLSSGNTIYF
TRBD1 | TRBJ2-2 | TRBV3-1/TRBV3-2 | NA | TGTGCCAGCAGCCAAGAGCCCAGGGGGAGTATCGGGGAGCTGTTTTTT | CASSQEPRGSIGELFF
NA | TRBJ1-1 | TRBV29-1 | NA | TGCAGCGTTTCTGACAGCGAAGCTTTCTTT | CSVSDSEAFF
NA | TRBJ1-3 | TRBV6-5 | NA | TGTGCCAGCAGTCGGAACGTAGGGAGAAACACCATATATTTT | CASSRNVGRNTIYF
NA | TRBJ1-6 | TRBV12-3/TRBV12-4 | NA | TGTGCCAGCAGTCTAGACCTCCCCTCACCCCTCCACTTT | CASSLDLPSPLHF
TRBD1 | TRBJ1-2 | TRBV9 | NA | TGTGCCAGCAGCGTGAGGACAGGAGGCTATGGCTACACCTTC | CASSVRTGGYGYTF
NA | TRBJ1-3 | TRBV30 | NA | TGTGCCTGGAGTGTAATAGGACTTTCTGGAAACACCATATATTTT | CAWSVIGLSGNTIYF
TRBD1 | TRBJ1-2 | TRBV24-1 | few | TGTGCCACCAGTGATTCCGGGACAGGGCCTAACTATGGCTACACCTTC | CATSDSGTGPNYGYTF
TRBD2 | TRBJ2-3 | TRBV29-1 | NA | TGCAGCGTTGGGACTAGCGGGTGGAGAGATACGCAGTATTTT | CSVGTSGWRDTQYF
TRBD2 | TRBJ2-2 | TRBV10-3 | once | TGTGCCATCAGTGATGCGGGGGGCTACGGGGAGCTGTTTTTT | CAISDAGGYGELFF
TRBD2 | TRBJ2-5 | TRBV18 | NA | TGTGCCAGCTCACCACCGCAGGGACTAGTGGGGACCCAGTACTTC | CASSPPQGLVGTQYF
TRBD1 | TRBJ2-1 | TRBV7-9 | NA | TGTGCCAGCAGCCCGCCGACAGGGTTCGGCAATGAGCAGTTCTTC | CASSPPTGFGNEQFF
NA | TRBJ1-2 | TRBV5-1 | NA | TGCGCCAGCAGCTTGGCCCCAGGCGCCTATGGCTACACCTTC | CASSLAPGAYGYTF
NA | TRBJ2-3 | TRBV13 | NA | TGTGCCAGCAGCGAGGAGAGCACAGATACGCAGTATTTT | CASSEESTDTQYF
TRBD2 | TRBJ2-2 | TRBV4-1 | NA | TGCGCCAGCAGCCACAGGACTAGCGGGAAGAACACCGGGGAGCTGTTTTTT | CASSHRTSGKNTGELFF
TRBD1 | TRBJ2-5 | TRBV18 | NA | TGTGCCAGCTCACCCGACAGGGGAAGGGGCCAAGAGACCCAGTACTTC | CASSPDRGRGQETQYF
NA | TRBJ1-2 | TRBV2 | NA | TGTGCCACACCCGACGGTGGGACTAACTATGGCTACACCTTC | CATPDGGTNYGYTF
NA | TRBJ1-2 | TRBV5-1 | NA | TGCGCCAGCAGTCCTCGGACAGTTGACTATGGCTACACCTTC | CASSPRTVDYGYTF
NA | TRBJ1-1 | TRBV6-2/TRBV6-3 | NA | TGTGCCAGCAGTTACAGGGCTTCCACTGAAGCTTTCTTT | CASSYRASTEAFF
NA | TRBJ2-3 | TRBV7-3 | NA | TGTGCCAGCAGCTTAGTCGGGAGTTCAGATACGCAGTATTTT | CASSLVGSSDTQYF
TRBD1 | TRBJ1-2 | TRBV10-3 | once | TGTGCCATCGGAGGACAGGGCCGTGGCTACACCTTC | CAIGGQGRGYTF
TRBD2 | TRBJ2-1 | TRBV13 | NA | TGTGCCAGCAGCCACAGGGGCGGGGGGGCCAGTAGTGAGCAGTTCTTC | CASSHRGGGASSEQFF
TRBD1 | TRBJ1-4 | TRBV4-2 | NA | TGTGCCAGCAGCCAAGGGACAGGGGTTTCTAATGAAAAACTGTTTTTT | CASSQGTGVSNEKLFF
NA | TRBJ2-1 | TRBV3-1/TRBV3-2 | NA | TGTGCCAGCAGCCCTACAAGAGACAATGAGCAGTTCTTC | CASSPTRDNEQFF
NA | TRBJ2-1 | TRBV6-6 | NA | TGTGCCAGCAGTTACCTCGGACGGGGGTCGCAGTTCTTC | CASSYLGRGSQFF
NA | TRBJ1-6 | TRBV6-1 | NA | TGTGCCAGCAGTGAAGCAGCGGGATCTGGATCACCCCTCCACTTT | CASSEAAGSGSPLHF
NA | TRBJ1-3 | TRBV6-5 | NA | TGTGCCAGCAACCCCGGGGATAGTGAAAACACCATATATTTT | CASNPGDSENTIYF
NA | TRBJ1-4 | TRBV6-2/TRBV6-3 | NA | TGTGCCAGCAGTTACGATGAAAAACTGTTTTTT | CASSYDEKLFF